This TCR beta chain was sequenced during a study of beta chain features in type 1 diabetes. Study-wide results and limits: Shortening that was moderate but significant affected the TCRB CDR3s of Type 1 diabetes patients in all four CD4+ subsets.

Expressed TCRB transcripts were sequenced because the entire RNA isolate underwent reverse transcription. Using immunoSEQ multiplex PCR, the repertoire was profiled, and TCRdb retains in-frame clones only, with some absent. The sample lists tens of thousands of clones; 40% to 60% were seen once. Comments on this clone: Its matching antigen is unknown.

The CDR3 totals 12 residues. The germline CDR1 and CDR2 sequences are SEHNR and FQNEAQ (reference sequence). V was cut by 3 bases and J by 7 bases, with 10 bases left in between. V gene TRBV7-9 combines with J gene TRBJ2-7; tentatively, D is TRBD2 (5 bases). Sequenced material: Tregs from blood. The receptor's source is a woman aged 40 to 55 with type 1 diabetes. The CDR3 protein is CASSFQRREQYF. CDR3 DNA: TGTGCCAGCAGCTTCCAGAGGAGGGAGCAGTACTTC.